This T cell receptor beta chain is drawn from a study of T cell responses to AZD1222 COVID-19 vaccine. Trimming pared 4 bases from V and 7 bases from J, leaving 11 bases between. Germline V lookup: CDR1 MNHEY, CDR2 SVGEGT. The CDR3 length is 14 residues. The protocol was immunoSEQ multiplex PCR, while the TCRdb copy is restricted to in-frame clones and leaves out a portion. This sample has some 180,000 clones, with around 88% found just once. This sequence joins TRBV6-2 or TRBV6-3 and TRBJ1-6; possibly TRBD1 for D (6 bases). The origin of this receptor is an adult who received the AZD1222 COVID-19 vaccine. The sequences come from peripheral blood, collected 28 days after the second AZD1222 dose. The CDR3, as DNA: TGTGCCAGCAGTTCAACAGGGCCGAATTCACCCCTCCACTTT. Its protein product is CASSSTGPNSPLHF.